Presented here are 23 T cell receptor beta chains from one specimen sequenced in a study of blood T cells in healthy people across ages. PCR was performed a second time for about 7 to 12 cycles using a sample-barcoded 5' primer and a J-beta primer mix. TCRdb re-called the 5' RACE reads with MiXCR, one entry per CDR3 protein. The top ten clones hold 7% to 9% of a sample with roughly 1,700,000 distinct CDR3 sequences, 28% of them seen once. Sequences were obtained from blood. These receptor sequences come from a woman aged 25 to 39 in good health.

In its sample, this clonotype was seen a few times. This sequence joins TRBV6-6 and TRBJ1-1; D is unclear. This CDR3 has 16 residues. V was shortened by 7 bases and J by 1 base, with 19 bases between the two germline ends. In germline, CDR1 is MNHNY, CDR2 SVGAGI (reference sequence). The CDR3 reads CASTSFGKGWNTEAFF. The CDR3 bases are TGTGCCAGCACCTCCTTCGGGAAGGGATGGAACACTGAAGCTTTCTTT.

V usage is TRBV18 and J usage is TRBJ2-1; 9 bases map to TRBD1. Germline lookup yields CDR1 KGHSH and CDR2 LQKENI. V gave up 3 bases and J gave up 6 bases; unmatched junction bases: 6. This CDR3 is 15 amino acids long. The CDR3 here is CASSPGQGWGNEQFF. The CDR3 nucleotides are TGTGCCAGCTCACCCGGACAGGGGTGGGGCAATGAGCAGTTCTTC. The full variable domain, rest sourced from reference TRBV18 and TRBJ2-1, is NAGVMQNPRHLVRRRGQEARLRCSPMKGHSHVYWYRQLPEEGLKFMVYLQKENIIDESGMPKERFSAEFPKEGPSILRIQQVVRGDSAAYFCASSPGQGWGNEQFFGPGTRLTVL.

This rearrangement joins TRBV7-9 to TRBJ1-1; D unclear. V was shortened by 3 bases and J by 6 bases, with 14 bases between the two germline ends. The CDR3 spans 14 residues. From germline, CDR1 is SEHNR and CDR2 FQNEAQ (reference sequence). CDR3 sequence (DNA): TGTGCCAGCAGCTTCGTAGGGCGTAGCGCTGAAGCTTTCTTT. It codes for CASSFVGRSAEAFF.

Ten or more counts support this clonotype. The chain employs TRBV20-1 and TRBJ1-4; TRBD1 matches at 9 bases. CDR1 and CDR2 (germline): DFQATT, SNEGSKA (reference sequence). The CDR3 totals 20 residues. The junction had 17 bases not matched to a gene; V was cut back by 2 bases and J by 1 base. The DNA of the CDR3 is TGCAGTGCTAGACGTGCCCCCGGGACAGGGATCAAAGGAACTAATGAAAAACTGTTTTTT. This gives the protein CSARRAPGTGIKGTNEKLFF.

This clonotype has ten or more counts. This chain links TRBV5-1 with TRBJ2-1, with unresolved D. V dropped 2 bases and J dropped 3 bases, with 9 bases sitting between them. The germline V gene encodes CDR1 SGHRS and CDR2 YFSETQ. The CDR3 runs 14 residues. The chain's CDR3 is CASSLVVDYNEQFF. The CDR3, as DNA: TGCGCCAGCAGCTTAGTAGTGGACTACAATGAGCAGTTCTTC. Looking up the rest from reference TRBV5-1 and TRBJ2-1 gives the full variable domain: KAGVTQTPRYLIKTRGQQVTLSCSPISGHRSVSWYQQTPGQGLQFLFEYFSETQRNKGNFPGRFSGRQFSNSRSEMNVSTLELGDSALYLCASSLVVDYNEQFFGPGTRLTVL.

The CDR3 loop is CAISNPGTRIEAFF. The CDR3 nucleotides read TGTGCCATCAGTAACCCCGGGACACGGATTGAAGCTTTCTTT. The chain has TRBV10-3 and TRBJ1-1; D may be TRBD1 (6 bases). CDR1 is ENHRY, CDR2 SYGVKD, per germline. V dropped 5 bases and J dropped 7 bases, with 17 bases sitting between them. The CDR3 length is 14 residues.

J is TRBJ2-1 and V is TRBV5-6; 7 bases agree with TRBD2. Near its end, the DNA agrees better with TRBJ2-7, so the J call may be wrong. CDR3 length equals 15 residues. Germline CDR1 reads SGHDT; CDR2 reads YYEEEE. The CDR3 is CASSLQTSPYNEQYF. CDR3 DNA: TGTGCCAGCAGCTTGCAGACTAGCCCCTACAATGAGCAGTACTTC.

This clonotype was counted only a few times. The chain couples TRBV20-1 to TRBJ2-3, with 10 bases that match TRBD2. Germline CDR1 reads DFQATT; CDR2 reads SNEGSKA (reference sequence). The CDR3 spans 16 residues. Trimming at V came to 3 bases and at J to 2 bases, leaving 8 bases not matched to a gene. CDR3 amino acids: CSASGLAEPITDTQYF. The CDR3 bases are TGCAGTGCTAGTGGACTAGCGGAGCCGATCACAGATACGCAGTATTTT.

This clonotype was detected a few times. The V call is TRBV12-3 or TRBV12-4, the J call TRBJ2-7, with TRBD2 matching over 7 bases. Losses at the gene ends were 3 bases for V and 3 bases for J; bases not matched to a gene: 8. CDR3 size: 15 residues. This CDR3 is CASSLGGRGVYEQYF. DNA for the CDR3: TGTGCCAGCAGTTTGGGCGGGAGAGGGGTCTACGAGCAGTACTTC.

As for this clonotype: A junction boundary mismatches the germline segment, possibly from a read error. J is TRBJ2-5 and V is TRBV6-5; D gene unclear. CDR1 and CDR2 from the germline V gene are MNHEY and SVGAGI. The CDR3 is made up of 17 amino acids. This chain's CDR3 is CASSYSSDLRYQETQDF. The CDR3 DNA reads TGTGCCAGCAGTTACTCCTCGGACCTGAGGTACCAAGAGACCCAGGACTTC.

Of note for this clonotype: A clone one base away is much larger, so this may be a read error. CDR3 residues: CASSQDFAGHEQYF. CDR3 DNA: TGTGCCAGCAGCCAAGATTTCGCAGGGCATGAGCAGTACTTC. J is TRBJ2-7 and V is TRBV3-1; D is perhaps TRBD1 (5 bases). This CDR3 has 14 amino acids. The germline V and J ends were trimmed by 0 bases and 7 bases, with 13 bases remaining between them. Germline V gene data show CDR1 as LGHDT and CDR2 as YNNKEL (reference sequence).

This clonotype has a handful of counts. V and J are TRBV20-1 and TRBJ2-1; 8 nucleotides line up with TRBD2. V lost 1 base and J lost 4; bases outside the gene matches: 12. This CDR3 has 17 amino acids. Germline values: CDR1 DFQATT, CDR2 SNEGSKA (reference sequence). The chain's CDR3 is CSARVPEGGGPYNEQFF. The CDR3 region has the DNA TGCAGTGCTAGAGTCCCGGAGGGCGGGGGGCCTTACAATGAGCAGTTCTTC.

J is TRBJ2-1 and V is TRBV7-2; possibly TRBD2 for D (6 bases). The CDR3 is 14 amino acids. CDR1 and CDR2 from the germline V gene are SGHTA and FQGNSA. Trimming pared 1 base from V and 10 bases from J, leaving 14 bases between. The CDR3 here is CASSLGAASGEQFF. The CDR3 bases are TGTGCCAGCAGCTTAGGGGCGGCCAGCGGGGAGCAGTTCTTC.

There are a few counts of this clonotype. The chain recombines TRBV20-1 with TRBJ2-1; perhaps D is TRBD1 or TRBD2 (6 bases each). The ends were cut back, 1 base at V and 7 bases at J, with 11 bases in the middle. The CDR3 covers 13 residues. Germline CDR1 is DFQATT and CDR2 is SNEGSKA (reference sequence). In DNA form, the CDR3 reads TGCAGTGCTAGAGCGCAGGGGAGGAATGAGCAGTTCTTC. It yields the protein CSARAQGRNEQFF.

This clonotype was observed a few times. The chain joins TRBV29-1 to TRBJ2-5; TRBD1 aligns across 11 bases. The junction had 11 bases not matched to a gene; V was cut back by 6 bases and J by 5 bases. Per germline, CDR1 SQVTM and CDR2 ANQGSEA. The CDR3 spans 15 residues. The CDR3 here is CSVDRPGQGGETQYF. CDR3 DNA: TGCAGCGTGGACCGCCCGGGACAGGGGGGGGAGACCCAGTACTTC.

There are a few counts of this clonotype. The chain combines TRBV15 with TRBJ2-3; D is ambiguous. The germline CDR1 and CDR2 sequences are LNHNV and YYDKDF (reference sequence). Deletions cut 6 bases from V and 2 bases from J, with 12 bases between. The CDR3 is 14 amino acids. This chain's CDR3 is CATRDAAPTDTQYF. CDR3 nucleotides: TGTGCCACCAGGGACGCAGCCCCCACAGATACGCAGTATTTT. Using reference TRBV15 and TRBJ2-3 for the parts outside the CDR3, the full variable domain is DAMVIQNPRYQVTQFGKPVTLSCSQTLNHNVMYWYQQKSSQAPKLLFHYYDKDFNNEADTPDNFQSRRPNTSFCFLDIRSPGLGDTAMYLCATRDAAPTDTQYFGPGTRLTVL.

Concerning this clonotype: A read error may explain this, as a much larger clone is one base away. CDR3 DNA: TGCGCCAGCAGCCAAGAACGGGCTCCAGATATGCAGTATTTT. Translating gives CASSQERAPDMQYF. The J gene is TRBJ2-3, the V gene TRBV4-1, with D unclear. Germline CDR1 is MGHRA and CDR2 is YSYEKL. The CDR3 consists of 14 residues.

This clonotype has a handful of counts. The chain carries TRBV5-1 and TRBJ1-6; weak D call: TRBD1 (5 bases). The V gene's germline CDR1 is SGHRS and CDR2 YFSETQ. Trimming cost V 2 bases and J 0 bases, with 15 bases left between them. The CDR3 sequence is 18 residues long. CDR3 amino acids: CASSLTKGAGSYNSPLHF. In DNA, the CDR3 is TGCGCCAGCAGCTTAACTAAAGGGGCCGGCTCCTATAATTCACCCCTCCACTTT.

The chain has TRBV11-2 and TRBJ1-2, with a weak D call TRBD1 (5 bases). Trimming took off 2 bases at V and 10 bases at J, with 14 bases between the two ends. There are 13 residues in the CDR3. The V gene's germline CDR1 is SGHAT and CDR2 FQNNGV. DNA for the CDR3: TGTGCCAGCAGCTTACAGGCAGGAGGGGACTACACCTTC. As protein: CASSLQAGGDYTF.

The sample holds one count of this clonotype. The rearrangement uses TRBV28 and TRBJ2-3; 13 bases align to TRBD2. Germline CDR1 is MDHEN and CDR2 is SYDVKM. The V gene end was trimmed by 3 bases and the J gene end by 11 bases; junction bases not matched to a gene: 5. The CDR3 loop spans 14 amino acids. The CDR3 sequence: CASSLGTSGVMQYF. DNA for the CDR3: TGTGCCAGCAGTTTGGGGACTAGCGGGGTAATGCAGTATTTT.

The genes are TRBV30 and TRBJ2-5, with TRBD1 matching 10 bases. This CDR3 is built from 14 residues. Germline-derived CDR1 and CDR2 are GTSNPN and SVGIG (reference sequence). The junction had 5 bases not matched to a gene; V was cut back by 5 bases and J by 2 bases. The CDR3 loop reads CAWGDRGTQETQYF. The CDR3 DNA is TGTGCCTGGGGGGACAGGGGCACTCAAGAGACCCAGTACTTC.

For the CDR3, the DNA is TGTGCCAGCACCCTGTACGATACGCAGTATTTT. The encoded protein is CASTLYDTQYF. This chain uses TRBV28 with TRBJ2-3; D is unclear. V was clipped by 7 bases and J by 6 bases, with 8 bases between them. The germline gives CDR1 MDHEN, CDR2 SYDVKM. This CDR3 spans 11 amino acids.

This clonotype has ten or more counts. The rearrangement links TRBV4-3 to TRBJ2-1; D perhaps matches TRBD2 (6 bases). The CDR3 length is 15 residues. Germline-derived CDR1 and CDR2 are LGHNA and YSLEER. V was cut by 4 bases and J by 4 bases, with 14 bases left in between. CDR3 in DNA: TGCGCCAGCAGCCTGGACCGGAGGGCATACAATGAGCAGTTCTTC. Protein sequence: CASSLDRRAYNEQFF.